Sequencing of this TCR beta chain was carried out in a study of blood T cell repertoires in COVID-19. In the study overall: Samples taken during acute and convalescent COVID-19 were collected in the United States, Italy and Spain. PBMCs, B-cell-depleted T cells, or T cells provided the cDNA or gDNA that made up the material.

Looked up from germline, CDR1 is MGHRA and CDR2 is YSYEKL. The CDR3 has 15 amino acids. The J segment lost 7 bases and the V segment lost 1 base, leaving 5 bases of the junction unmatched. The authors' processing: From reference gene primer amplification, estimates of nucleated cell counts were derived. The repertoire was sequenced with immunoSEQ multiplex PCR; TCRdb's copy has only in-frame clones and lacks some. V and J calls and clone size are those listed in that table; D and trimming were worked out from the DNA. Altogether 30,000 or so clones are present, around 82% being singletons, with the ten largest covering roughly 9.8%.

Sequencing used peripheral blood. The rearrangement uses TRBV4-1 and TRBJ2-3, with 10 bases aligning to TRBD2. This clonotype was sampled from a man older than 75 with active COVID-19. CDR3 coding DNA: TGCGCCAGCAGCCAAGTAGCGGGGGGATCAAATACGCAGTATTTT. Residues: CASSQVAGGSNTQYF.